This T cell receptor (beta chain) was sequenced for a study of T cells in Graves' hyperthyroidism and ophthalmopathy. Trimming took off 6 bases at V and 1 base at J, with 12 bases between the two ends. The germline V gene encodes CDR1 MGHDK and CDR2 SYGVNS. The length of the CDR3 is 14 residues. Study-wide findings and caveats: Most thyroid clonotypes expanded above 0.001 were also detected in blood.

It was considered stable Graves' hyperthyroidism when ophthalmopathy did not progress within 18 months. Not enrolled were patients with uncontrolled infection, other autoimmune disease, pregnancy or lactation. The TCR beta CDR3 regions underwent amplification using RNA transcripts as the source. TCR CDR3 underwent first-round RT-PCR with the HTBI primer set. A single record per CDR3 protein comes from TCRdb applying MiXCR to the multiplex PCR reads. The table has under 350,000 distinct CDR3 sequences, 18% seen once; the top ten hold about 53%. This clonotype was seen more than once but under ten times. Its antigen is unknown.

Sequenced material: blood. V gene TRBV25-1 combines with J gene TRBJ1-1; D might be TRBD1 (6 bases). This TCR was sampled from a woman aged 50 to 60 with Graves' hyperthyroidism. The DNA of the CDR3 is TGTGCCAGCAGGCTCACAGGGCAGAACACTGAAGCTTTCTTT. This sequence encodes CASRLTGQNTEAFF.